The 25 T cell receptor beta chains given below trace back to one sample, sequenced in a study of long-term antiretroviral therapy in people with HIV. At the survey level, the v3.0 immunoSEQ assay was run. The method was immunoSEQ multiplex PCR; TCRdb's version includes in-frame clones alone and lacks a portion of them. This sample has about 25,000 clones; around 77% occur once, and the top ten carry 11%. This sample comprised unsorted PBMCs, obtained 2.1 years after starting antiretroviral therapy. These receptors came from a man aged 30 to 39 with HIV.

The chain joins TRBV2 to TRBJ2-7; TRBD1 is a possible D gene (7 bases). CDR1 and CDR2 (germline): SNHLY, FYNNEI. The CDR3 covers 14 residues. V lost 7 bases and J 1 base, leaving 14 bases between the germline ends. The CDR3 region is CASTGGGGSYEQYF. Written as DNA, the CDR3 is TGTGCCAGCACCGGAGGGGGCGGTTCCTACGAGCAGTACTTC.

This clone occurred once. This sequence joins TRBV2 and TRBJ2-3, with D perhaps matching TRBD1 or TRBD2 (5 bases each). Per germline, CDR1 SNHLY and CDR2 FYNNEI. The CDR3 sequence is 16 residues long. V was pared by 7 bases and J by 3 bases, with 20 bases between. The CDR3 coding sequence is TGTGCCAGCACCCTAGAATGGGACCCAGGAACAGATACGCAGTATTTT. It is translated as CASTLEWDPGTDTQYF.

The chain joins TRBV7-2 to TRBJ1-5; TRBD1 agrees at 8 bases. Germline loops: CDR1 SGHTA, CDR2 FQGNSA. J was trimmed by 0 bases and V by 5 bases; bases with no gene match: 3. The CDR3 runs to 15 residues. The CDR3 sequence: CASSLDRDSNQPQHF. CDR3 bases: TGTGCCAGCAGCCTGGACAGGGATAGCAATCAGCCCCAGCATTTT.

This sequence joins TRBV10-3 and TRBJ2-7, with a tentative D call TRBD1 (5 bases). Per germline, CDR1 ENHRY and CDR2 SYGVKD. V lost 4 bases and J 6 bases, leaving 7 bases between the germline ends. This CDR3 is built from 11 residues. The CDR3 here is CAISVGVEQYF. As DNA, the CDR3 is TGTGCCATCAGTGTAGGGGTCGAGCAGTACTTC.

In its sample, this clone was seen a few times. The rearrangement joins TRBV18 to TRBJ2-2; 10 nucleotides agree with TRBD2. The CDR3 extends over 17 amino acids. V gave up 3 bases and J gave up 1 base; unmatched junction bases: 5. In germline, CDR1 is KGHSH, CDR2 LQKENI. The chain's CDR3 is CASSPLRTSGNTGELFF. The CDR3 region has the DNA TGTGCCAGCTCACCGCTAAGGACTAGCGGGAACACCGGGGAGCTGTTTTTT.

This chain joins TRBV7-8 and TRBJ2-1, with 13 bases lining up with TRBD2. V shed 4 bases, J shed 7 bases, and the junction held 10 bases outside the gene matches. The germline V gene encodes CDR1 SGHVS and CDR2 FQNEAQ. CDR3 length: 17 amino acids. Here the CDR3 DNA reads TGTGCCAGCAGCTACCCGGGACTAGCGGGGCCCTCTAATGAGCAGTTCTTC. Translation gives CASSYPGLAGPSNEQFF.

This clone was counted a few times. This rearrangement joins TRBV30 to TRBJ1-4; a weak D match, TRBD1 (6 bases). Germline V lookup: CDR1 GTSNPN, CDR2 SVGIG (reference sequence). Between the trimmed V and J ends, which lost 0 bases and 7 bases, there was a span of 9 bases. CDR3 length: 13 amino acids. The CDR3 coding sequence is TGTGCCTGGAGTGTACAGGGTGCTGAAAAACTGTTTTTT. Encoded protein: CAWSVQGAEKLFF.

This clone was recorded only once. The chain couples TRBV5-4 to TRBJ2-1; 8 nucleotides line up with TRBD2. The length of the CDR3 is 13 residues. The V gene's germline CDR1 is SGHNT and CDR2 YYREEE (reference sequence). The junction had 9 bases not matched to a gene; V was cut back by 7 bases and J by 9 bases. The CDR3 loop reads CASQGGGRVEQFF. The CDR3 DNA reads TGTGCCAGCCAAGGCGGGGGGCGGGTTGAGCAGTTCTTC.

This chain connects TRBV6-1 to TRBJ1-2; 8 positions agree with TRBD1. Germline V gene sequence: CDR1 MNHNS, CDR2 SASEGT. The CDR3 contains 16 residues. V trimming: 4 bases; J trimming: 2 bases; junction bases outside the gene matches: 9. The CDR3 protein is CASSGARGRSNYGYTF. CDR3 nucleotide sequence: TGTGCCAGCAGTGGGGCCAGGGGGCGGTCGAACTATGGCTACACCTTC.

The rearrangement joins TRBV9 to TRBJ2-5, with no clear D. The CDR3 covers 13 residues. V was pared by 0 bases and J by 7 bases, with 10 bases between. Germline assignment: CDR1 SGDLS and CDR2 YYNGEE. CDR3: CASSVGPRATQYF. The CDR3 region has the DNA TGTGCCAGCAGCGTAGGGCCCCGGGCGACCCAGTACTTC.

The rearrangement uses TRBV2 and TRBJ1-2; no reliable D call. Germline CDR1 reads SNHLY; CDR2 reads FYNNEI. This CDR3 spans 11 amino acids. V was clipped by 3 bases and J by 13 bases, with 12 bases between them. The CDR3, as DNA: TGTGCCAGCAGTGAGGTCACATTGGGCACCTTC. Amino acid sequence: CASSEVTLGTF.

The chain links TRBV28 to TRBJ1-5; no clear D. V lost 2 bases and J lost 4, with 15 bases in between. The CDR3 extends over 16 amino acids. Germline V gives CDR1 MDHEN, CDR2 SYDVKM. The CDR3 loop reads CASSLIRSVKNQPQHF. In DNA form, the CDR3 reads TGTGCCAGCAGTTTAATACGCAGCGTCAAAAATCAGCCCCAGCATTTT.

The CDR3 reads CASSFVWEAEAFF. The CDR3, as DNA: TGTGCCAGCAGTTTCGTCTGGGAGGCTGAAGCTTTCTTT. The V gene is TRBV27, the J gene TRBJ1-1; D gene uncertain. The CDR3 loop spans 13 amino acids. Trimming cost V 3 bases and J 6 bases, with 11 bases left between them. Per germline, CDR1 MNHEY and CDR2 SMNVEV (reference sequence).

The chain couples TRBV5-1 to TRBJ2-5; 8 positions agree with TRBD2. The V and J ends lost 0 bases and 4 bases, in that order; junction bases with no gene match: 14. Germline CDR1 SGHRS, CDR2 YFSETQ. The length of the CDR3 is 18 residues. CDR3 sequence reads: CASSLGGPGGGTRETQYF. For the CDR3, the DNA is TGCGCCAGCAGCTTGGGCGGTCCGGGAGGGGGAACAAGAGAGACCCAGTACTTC.

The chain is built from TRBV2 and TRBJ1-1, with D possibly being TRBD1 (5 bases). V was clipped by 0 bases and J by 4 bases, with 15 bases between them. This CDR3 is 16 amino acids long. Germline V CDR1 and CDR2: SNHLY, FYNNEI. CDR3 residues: CASSEALRGTGTEAFF. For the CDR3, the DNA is TGTGCCAGCAGTGAAGCGCTTCGGGGTACAGGCACTGAAGCTTTCTTT.

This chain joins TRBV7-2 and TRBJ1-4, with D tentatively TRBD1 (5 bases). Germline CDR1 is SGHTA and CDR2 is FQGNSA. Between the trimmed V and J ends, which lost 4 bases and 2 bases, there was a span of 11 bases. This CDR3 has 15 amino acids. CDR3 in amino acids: CASSSYRSTNEKLFF. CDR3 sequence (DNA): TGTGCCAGCAGCTCCTACAGGAGTACTAATGAAAAACTGTTTTTT.

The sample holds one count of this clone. Here the CDR3 reads CASSPGQWGYGYTF. Written as DNA, the CDR3 is TGTGCCAGCAGCCCTGGACAGTGGGGATATGGCTACACCTTC. J is TRBJ1-2 and V is TRBV14; possibly TRBD1 for D (6 bases). Germline values: CDR1 SGHDN, CDR2 FVKESK. V lost 4 bases and J 5 bases, leaving 14 bases between the germline ends. The CDR3 covers 14 residues.

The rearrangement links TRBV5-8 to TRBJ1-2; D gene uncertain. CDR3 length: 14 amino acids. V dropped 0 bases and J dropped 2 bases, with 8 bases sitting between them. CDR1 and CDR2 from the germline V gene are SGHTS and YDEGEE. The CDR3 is CASSLEWINYGYTF. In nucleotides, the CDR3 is TGTGCCAGCAGCTTGGAGTGGATCAACTATGGCTACACCTTC.

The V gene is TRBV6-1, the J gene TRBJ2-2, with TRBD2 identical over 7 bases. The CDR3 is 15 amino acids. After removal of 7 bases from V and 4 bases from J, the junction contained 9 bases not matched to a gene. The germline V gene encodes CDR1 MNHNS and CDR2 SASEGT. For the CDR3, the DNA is TGTGCCAGCAAGGGGTGGGAGGGACGCACCGGGGAGCTGTTTTTT. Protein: CASKGWEGRTGELFF.

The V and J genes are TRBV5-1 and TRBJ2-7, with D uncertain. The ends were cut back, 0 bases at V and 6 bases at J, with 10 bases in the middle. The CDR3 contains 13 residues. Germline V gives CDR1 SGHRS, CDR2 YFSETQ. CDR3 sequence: CASSLGIGPEQYF. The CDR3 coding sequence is TGCGCCAGCAGCTTGGGTATAGGGCCCGAGCAGTACTTC.

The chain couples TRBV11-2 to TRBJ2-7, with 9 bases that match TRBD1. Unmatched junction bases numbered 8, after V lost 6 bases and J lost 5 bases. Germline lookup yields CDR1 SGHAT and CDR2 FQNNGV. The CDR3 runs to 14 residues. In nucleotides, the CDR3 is TGTGCCAGCAGATTAACAGGGGGCCGGGACGAGCAGTACTTC. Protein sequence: CASRLTGGRDEQYF.

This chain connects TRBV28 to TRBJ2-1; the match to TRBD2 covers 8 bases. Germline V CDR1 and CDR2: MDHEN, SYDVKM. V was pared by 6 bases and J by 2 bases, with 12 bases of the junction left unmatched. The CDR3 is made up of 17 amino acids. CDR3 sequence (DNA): TGTGCCAGCAGCCCCCGGAGCGGGAGAGGAGCCTACAATGAGCAGTTCTTC. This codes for CASSPRSGRGAYNEQFF.

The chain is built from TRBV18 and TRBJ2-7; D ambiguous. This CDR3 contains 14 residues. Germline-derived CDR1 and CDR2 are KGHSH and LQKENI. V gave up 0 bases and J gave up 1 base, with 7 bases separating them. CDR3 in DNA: TGTGCCAGCTCACCACCGTCCAGGTCCTACGAGCAGTACTTC. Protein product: CASSPPSRSYEQYF.

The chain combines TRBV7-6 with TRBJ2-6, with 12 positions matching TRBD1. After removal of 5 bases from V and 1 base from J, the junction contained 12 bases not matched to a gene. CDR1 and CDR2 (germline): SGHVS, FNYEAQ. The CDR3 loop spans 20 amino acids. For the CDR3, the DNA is TGTGCCAGCAGCCGCGGGGTTGCGGGACAGGGGGCATCTGGGGCCAACGTCCTGACTTTC. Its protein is CASSRGVAGQGASGANVLTF.

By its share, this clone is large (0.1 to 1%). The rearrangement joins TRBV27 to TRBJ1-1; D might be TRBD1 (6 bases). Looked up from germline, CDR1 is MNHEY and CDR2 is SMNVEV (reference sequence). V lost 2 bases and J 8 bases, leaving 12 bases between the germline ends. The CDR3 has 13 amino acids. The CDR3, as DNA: TGTGCCAGCAGTTTACAACAGGGACTAGAAGCTTTCTTT. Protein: CASSLQQGLEAFF.